What follows are 5 T cell receptor beta chains derived from one specimen sequenced in a study of beta chain features in type 1 diabetes (dated by TCRdb to 2016 to 2019). The protocol used for the library was the immunoSEQ multiplex PCR assay. The High Capacity cDNA Reverse Transcription Kit was used to reverse transcribe all of the isolated RNA, meaning that expressed TCRB transcripts were what got sequenced. The table comes from immuneACCESS by way of TCRdb, which keeps in-frame sequences with V and J called. Part of the clones is missing from these tables; in studies checked, under half for an unresolved V gene and the rest for unknown reasons. Present in this sample are 900,000 or so clones, roughly a sixth of which were seen just once. 0.02% to 0.03% of the sample goes to the ten largest clones. The sample was naive CD4+ T cells from blood. The meaning of the sample's cell subset or site label: true naive CD4+ T cells. The origin of the receptors is a woman aged 18 to 35 in good health.

The V gene is TRBV9, the J gene TRBJ1-3; 7 bases fit TRBD1. This CDR3 has 16 amino acids. Looked up from germline, CDR1 is SGDLS and CDR2 is YYNGEE. V lost 4 bases and J lost 3; bases outside the gene matches: 10. CDR3 coding DNA: TGTGCCAGCAGCACAAGACAGGGCTTCTTTGGAAACACCATATATTTT. Translating it yields CASSTRQGFFGNTIYF. The variable domain in full, with the rest retrieved from reference TRBV9 and TRBJ1-3, is DSGVTQTPKHLITATGQRVTLRCSPRSGDLSVYWYQQSLDQGLQFLIQYYNGEERAKGNILERFSAQQFPDLHSELNLSSLELGDSALYFCASSTRQGFFGNTIYFGEGSWLTVV.

This clone occurred a few times. J is TRBJ2-3 and V is TRBV7-2; TRBD1 matches 11 bases. This CDR3 comprises 16 residues. The germline gives CDR1 SGHTA, CDR2 FQGNSA. V shed 2 bases, J shed 3 bases, and the junction held 4 bases outside the gene matches. The CDR3: CASSLMGQGGTDTQYF. The DNA of the CDR3 is TGTGCCAGCAGCTTAATGGGACAGGGGGGTACAGATACGCAGTATTTT.

This clone was counted between two and nine times. A read error may account for a junction end that differs from germline. The chain combines TRBV20-1 with TRBJ2-5; 7 nucleotides line up with TRBD2. Germline CDR1 DFQATT, CDR2 SNEGSKA (reference sequence). This CDR3 region has 11 residues. CDR3 region: CSARGGLPEDF. The CDR3 DNA reads as TGCAGTGCTAGAGGGGGACTACCTGAGGACTTC.

This rearrangement joins TRBV21-1 to TRBJ2-6; the D segment call TRBD1 is taken from the table without a DNA check. TRBV21-1 is reported as a pseudogene. The CDR3 is 15 amino acids. This chain's CDR3 is CASSNQDSGANVLTF. The CDR3 nucleotides are TGTGCCAGCAGCAATCAGGACTCTGGGGCCAACGTCCTGACTTTC.

The chain combines TRBV20-1 with TRBJ2-3; D not certain. The CDR3 runs 11 residues. Germline values: CDR1 DFQATT, CDR2 SNEGSKA (reference sequence). V was clipped by 1 base and J by 5 bases, with 4 bases between them. The CDR3: CSARAGDTQYF. The CDR3 coding sequence is TGCAGTGCTAGAGCCGGAGATACGCAGTATTTT.